This T cell receptor beta chain was recorded in a study of CD8 T cells in Susac syndrome. At the level of the study: Sequenced Susac syndrome patients included five or six with clinically active disease and fewer than 10 in remission. Patients with Susac syndrome were therapy-naive, on corticosteroids, or on intravenous immunoglobulin alone at the time that blood was drawn. Study results and caveats: The study identified around fifteen and five Susac-specific public clones in total CD8+ and CD8+ TEMRA repertoires.

Concerning this clonotype: Its antigen is not identified.

RNA was extracted with the RNeasy kit, and a quantity of about 0.45 to 1 ug was reverse transcribed using random hexamers. The method of amplification for TCR beta CDR3 was immunoSEQ multiplex PCR, covering 54 Vbeta and 13 Jbeta. TCRdb ran MiXCR on the immunoSEQ multiplex PCR reads and lists one entry per CDR3 protein. The sample shows 120,000 or so distinct CDR3 sequences, around 94% of them seen only once. This CDR3 contains 14 residues. Trimming took off 7 bases at V and 5 bases at J, with 17 bases between the two ends. The germline V gene has CDR1 SQVTM and CDR2 ANQGSEA. The V and J genes are TRBV29-1 and TRBJ1-4; D is perhaps TRBD1 (6 bases). The sample consisted of CD8+ T cells from PBMCs. The receptor was derived from a human donor with Susac syndrome. The CDR3 sequence is CSAQGGGRNEKLFF. CDR3 in DNA: TGCAGCGCCCAGGGCGGGGGGCGAAATGAAAAACTGTTTTTT.